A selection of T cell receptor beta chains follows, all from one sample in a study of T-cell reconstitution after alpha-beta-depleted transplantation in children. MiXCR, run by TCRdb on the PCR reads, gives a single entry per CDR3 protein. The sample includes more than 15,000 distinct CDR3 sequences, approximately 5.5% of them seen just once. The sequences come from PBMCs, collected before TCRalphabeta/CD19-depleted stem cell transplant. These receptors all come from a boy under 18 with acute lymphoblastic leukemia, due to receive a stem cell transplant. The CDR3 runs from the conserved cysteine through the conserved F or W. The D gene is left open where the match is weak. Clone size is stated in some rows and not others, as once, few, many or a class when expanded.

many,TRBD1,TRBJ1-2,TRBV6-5,TGTGCCAGCAGTCAAAGACAGGGACTCCTCACTAACTATGGCTACACCTTC,CASSQRQGLLTNYGYTF
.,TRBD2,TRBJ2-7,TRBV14,TGTGCCAGCAGCCCGTTACGTCGACTAGCGGGCTACGAGCAGTACTTC,CASSPLRRLAGYEQYF
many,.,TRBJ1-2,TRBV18,TGTGCCAGCTCACCCCCCGGGGGGAAGGGCTACACCTTC,CASSPPGGKGYTF
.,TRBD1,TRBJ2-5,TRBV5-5,TGTGCCAGCAGCCGGACAGGGCGACAAGAGACCCAGTACTTC,CASSRTGRQETQYF
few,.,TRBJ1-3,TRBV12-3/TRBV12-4,TGTGCCAGCAGCTCCTCATACGACAGCTCTGGAAACACCATATATTTT,CASSSSYDSSGNTIYF
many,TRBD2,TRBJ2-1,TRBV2,TGTGCCAGCAGTGGGGAACTAGCGGGGGGCTCCTACAATGAGCAGTTCTTC,CASSGELAGGSYNEQFF
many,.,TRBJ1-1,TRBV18,TGTGCCAGCTCACTGCACGGTGGAACTGAAGCTTTCTTT,CASSLHGGTEAFF
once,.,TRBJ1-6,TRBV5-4,TGTGCCAGCAGCCCGGCGGCAGGGCAGAATTCACCCCTCCACTTT,CASSPAAGQNSPLHF
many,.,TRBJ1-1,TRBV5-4,TGTGCCAGCAGCTTGGAAGGTGAAGCTTTCTTT,CASSLEGEAFF
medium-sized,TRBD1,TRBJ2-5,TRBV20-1,TGCAGTGCCCACCGATGGACAGGGGTAAAAGAGACCCAGTACTTC,CSAHRWTGVKETQYF
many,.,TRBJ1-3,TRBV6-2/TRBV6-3,TGTGCCAGCAGTTCCCGACAGACCTCTGGAAACACCATATATTTT,CASSSRQTSGNTIYF
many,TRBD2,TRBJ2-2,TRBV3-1,TGTGCCAGCAGCCTAGGGACTAGCGGGATAGACGGGGAGCTGTTTTTT,CASSLGTSGIDGELFF
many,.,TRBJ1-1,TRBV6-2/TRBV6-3,TGTGCCAGCAGTTACTCGGGAGGACGGATCGCTAGGGCTTTCTTT,CASSYSGGRIARAFF
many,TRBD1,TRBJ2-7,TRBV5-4,TGTGCCAGCCAGGGGGCGCCGACCTACGAGCAGTACTTC,CASQGAPTYEQYF
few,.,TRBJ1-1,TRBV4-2,TGTGCCAGCAGCCCCGGGCTCATCACTGAAGCTTTCTTT,CASSPGLITEAFF
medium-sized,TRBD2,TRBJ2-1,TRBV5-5,TGTGCCAGCAGCCCCCTAGCGGGAGGTGGCAATGAGCAGTTCTTC,CASSPLAGGGNEQFF
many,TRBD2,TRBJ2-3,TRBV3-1,TGTGCCAGCAGCCAAGATGGAAGCGGGGGACCCGGCACAGATACGCAGTATTTT,CASSQDGSGGPGTDTQYF
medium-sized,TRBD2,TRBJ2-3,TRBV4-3,TGCGCCAGCAGCAGGGATGGACTAGCGGGAATGGATACGCAGTATTTT,CASSRDGLAGMDTQYF
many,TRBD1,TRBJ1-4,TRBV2,TGTGCCAGCAGTCCGCAGGGGGTTGAAAAACTGTTTTTT,CASSPQGVEKLFF
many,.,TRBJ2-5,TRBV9,TGTGCCAGCAGCGGGGGGGACAATCAAGAGACCCAGTACTTC,CASSGGDNQETQYF
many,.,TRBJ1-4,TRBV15,TGTGCCACCGTGGCCAGGGGCCGCCTTAGGGCTAATGAAAAACTGTTTTTT,CATVARGRLRANEKLFF
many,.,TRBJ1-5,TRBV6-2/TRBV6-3,TGTGCCAACACAGAGACCGGGCCAACCCATCCTAGTAGCAATCAGCCCCAGCATTTT,CANTETGPTHPSSNQPQHF
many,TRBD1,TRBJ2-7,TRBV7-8,TGTGCCAGCAGCTTAGCGCGGGCAGGGGGTCCCTACGAGCAGTACTTC,CASSLARAGGPYEQYF
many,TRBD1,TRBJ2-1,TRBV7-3,TGTGCCAGCAGCTTTGTGGGGACAGGGGGCTACAATGAGCAGTTCTTC,CASSFVGTGGYNEQFF
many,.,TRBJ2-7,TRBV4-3,TGCGCCAGCAGCCAAGAAGGGTACGAGCAGTACTTC,CASSQEGYEQYF
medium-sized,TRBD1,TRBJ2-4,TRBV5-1,TGCGCCAGCAGCTTTGGGACAGGGAGGGACATTCAGTACTTC,CASSFGTGRDIQYF
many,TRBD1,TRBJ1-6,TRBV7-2,TGTGCCAGCAGCTCGGGGCTCCGACAGGGGAGTTCACCCCTCCACTTT,CASSSGLRQGSSPLHF
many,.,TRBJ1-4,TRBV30,TGTGCCTGGAGTGTTTTGGGTGAAAAACTGTTTTTT,CAWSVLGEKLFF
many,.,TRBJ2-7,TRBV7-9,TGTGCCAGCAGCCCTATAGGCAGTGCCTACGAGCAGTACTTC,CASSPIGSAYEQYF
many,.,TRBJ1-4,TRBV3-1,TGTGCCAGCAGCTCAAGGGGGGGGGGAGAAAAACTGTTTTTT,CASSSRGGGEKLFF
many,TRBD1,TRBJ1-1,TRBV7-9,TGTGCCAGCAGCTCCCAGGGGGCAATGAACACTGAAGCTTTCTTT,CASSSQGAMNTEAFF
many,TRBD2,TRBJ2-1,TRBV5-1,TGCGCCAGCAGCGAGACTAGCGACTATGAGCAGTTCTTC,CASSETSDYEQFF
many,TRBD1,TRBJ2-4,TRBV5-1,TGCGCCAGCAGCCCGGGACAGCCCAAAAACATTCAGTACTTC,CASSPGQPKNIQYF
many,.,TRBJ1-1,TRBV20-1,TGCAGTAAGACAGCGAACACTGAAGCTTTCTTT,CSKTANTEAFF
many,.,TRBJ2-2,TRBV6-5,TGTGCCAGCAGTTACTCAACGGGGACTGGGGAGCTGTTTTTT,CASSYSTGTGELFF
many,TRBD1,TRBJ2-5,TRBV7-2,TGTGCCAGCAGCTTAGCTTGGACAGGGGGCGCGGAGACCCAGTACTTC,CASSLAWTGGAETQYF
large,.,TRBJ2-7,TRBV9,TGTGCCAGCAGCGTAGGGGGACTGTCAGTGAACGAGCAGTACTTC,CASSVGGLSVNEQYF